These 30 T cell receptor beta chains were all obtained from the same sample, sequenced in a study of blood T cell repertoires in COVID-19. Repertoires were generated with immunoSEQ multiplex PCR, while TCRdb's copy carries only in-frame clones and drops some. This sample has fewer than 350,000 clones, with around 90% found just once. The sample comprised PBMCs or T cells enriched from blood (not recorded which). The source is a young woman with acute COVID-19.

CDR3 amino acids: CASSLYVAGTEAFF. The DNA of the CDR3 is TGTGCCAGCAGTTTGTACGTAGCCGGCACTGAAGCTTTCTTT. This chain joins TRBV27 and TRBJ1-1; D is uncertain. CDR3 length: 14 residues. CDR1 and CDR2 (germline): MNHEY, SMNVEV (reference sequence). V was shortened by 3 bases and J by 4 bases, with 12 bases between the two germline ends.

The rearrangement uses TRBV19 and TRBJ1-1, with TRBD1 matching 10 bases. From germline, CDR1 is LNHDA and CDR2 SQIVND (reference sequence). Trimming took 3 bases from V and 3 from J; bases not matched to a gene: 13. CDR3 length: 18 amino acids. CDR3 amino acids: CASSIHRDRGSSHTEAFF. The CDR3 DNA reads TGTGCCAGTAGTATCCACCGGGACAGGGGAAGCTCCCACACTGAAGCTTTCTTT.

The chain carries TRBV28 and TRBJ2-7, with D hard to call. Between the trimmed V and J ends, which lost 4 bases and 3 bases, there was a span of 10 bases. In germline, CDR1 is MDHEN, CDR2 SYDVKM. The CDR3 totals 13 residues. The CDR3 DNA is TGTGCCAGCAGTTCTACCCCCCACTACGAGCAGTACTTC. It specifies CASSSTPHYEQYF.

V and J are TRBV7-9 and TRBJ2-5; possible D gene TRBD1, 5 bases. In germline, CDR1 is SEHNR, CDR2 FQNEAQ (reference sequence). V lost 5 bases to trimming and J lost 5 bases, with 21 bases between them. CDR3 length equals 16 residues. The CDR3 is CASSPPRRTTFETQYF. Here the CDR3 DNA reads TGTGCCAGCAGCCCTCCCCGTAGGACAACTTTTGAGACCCAGTACTTC.

This rearrangement joins TRBV27 to TRBJ2-2; 7 bases are shared with TRBD2. There are 15 residues in the CDR3. Germline V CDR1 and CDR2: MNHEY, SMNVEV (reference sequence). Unmatched junction bases numbered 8, after V lost 5 bases and J lost 5 bases. CDR3 in amino acids: CASSLFGRGTGELFF. CDR3 nucleotide sequence: TGTGCCAGCAGTCTCTTTGGGCGGGGGACCGGGGAGCTGTTTTTT.

The table lists this clone with a few counts. The rearrangement links TRBV5-1 to TRBJ2-7; D unresolved. CDR3 size: 11 residues. Deletions cut 4 bases from V and 3 bases from J, with 5 bases between. Germline V gene lookup returns CDR1 SGHRS and CDR2 YFSETQ. The CDR3 coding sequence is TGCGCCAGCAGCCGAGGCTACGAGCAGTACTTC. This sequence encodes CASSRGYEQYF.

This chain connects TRBV9 to TRBJ1-6; 12 nucleotides line up with TRBD1. Germline values: CDR1 SGDLS, CDR2 YYNGEE. Trimming removed 1 base from V and 9 bases from J; junction bases left unmatched: 8. This CDR3 region has 17 residues. The CDR3 DNA reads TGTGCCAGCAGCGTATTCCGGGACAGGGGGCTCCGTTCACCCCTCCACTTT. This encodes CASSVFRDRGLRSPLHF.

J is TRBJ1-2 and V is TRBV6-1; 7 nucleotides match TRBD1. Trimming at V came to 3 bases and at J to 4 bases, leaving 8 bases not matched to a gene. Germline assignment: CDR1 MNHNS and CDR2 SASEGT. The CDR3 runs to 15 residues. The CDR3 sequence is CASSDRDRLRYGYTF. For the CDR3, the DNA is TGTGCCAGCAGTGACCGGGACAGACTTCGCTATGGCTACACCTTC.

The chain uses TRBV4-1 and TRBJ1-2; 12 bases agree with TRBD1. V lost 3 bases and J lost 5; bases outside the gene matches: 7. The germline gives CDR1 MGHRA, CDR2 YSYEKL. The CDR3 runs 16 residues. The CDR3 bases are TGCGCCAGCAGCCAGGGACAGGGGGCGCGGTGGTATGGCTACACCTTC. As protein: CASSQGQGARWYGYTF.

As to this clone: Other nucleotide sequences from this sample produce the same CDR3. This chain joins TRBV5-5 and TRBJ1-1; TRBD1 is a possible D gene (6 bases). The CDR3 is 13 residues long. Germline V gene data show CDR1 as SGHKS and CDR2 as YYEKEE (reference sequence). The V and J ends lost 0 bases and 9 bases respectively, with 12 bases between them. The CDR3 loop reads CASSLEWGGQAFF. CDR3 nucleotides: TGTGCCAGCAGCTTGGAATGGGGGGGCCAAGCTTTCTTT.

This clone was observed a single time. The rearrangement joins TRBV18 to TRBJ2-5, with TRBD1 matching over 10 bases. Germline CDR1 and CDR2: KGHSH and LQKENI. This CDR3 is 16 amino acids long. After removal of 3 bases from V and 6 bases from J, the junction contained 10 bases not matched to a gene. In DNA, the CDR3 is TGTGCCAGCTCACCGGCCGGGACAGGGGTTGGAAAGACCCAGTACTTC. This sequence encodes CASSPAGTGVGKTQYF.

The chain combines TRBV4-3 with TRBJ2-2, with a weak D call TRBD2 (6 bases). Germline CDR1 reads LGHNA; CDR2 reads YSLEER. The V end lost 3 bases, the J end lost 6 bases, and 14 bases lay between the germline ends. The CDR3 sequence is 15 residues long. CDR3 sequence (DNA): TGCGCCAGCAGCCATGACGGGAGACAGTCCGGGGAGCTGTTTTTT. Amino acids: CASSHDGRQSGELFF.

This sequence joins TRBV18 and TRBJ2-3; D might be TRBD1 (8 bases). Germline assignment: CDR1 KGHSH and CDR2 LQKENI. The CDR3 sequence is 16 residues long. Between the trimmed V and J ends, which lost 6 bases and 4 bases, there was a span of 20 bases. The CDR3 loop reads CASSLSRQGRADTQYF. DNA for the CDR3: TGTGCCAGCTCGCTCTCCAGACAGGGGAGGGCAGATACGCAGTATTTT.

The rearrangement links TRBV6-1 to TRBJ1-5, with D unclear. Trimming left V 2 bases short and J 5 bases short, with 13 bases between. CDR1 MNHNS and CDR2 SASEGT come from the germline V gene. This CDR3 is built from 15 residues. The CDR3: CASSELARVDQPQHF. In DNA, the CDR3 is TGTGCCAGCAGTGAATTGGCCCGGGTCGATCAGCCCCAGCATTTT.

The chain links TRBV24-1 to TRBJ1-5; no definite D call. V lost 6 bases, J lost 0 bases, and 8 bases lay in between. CDR3 length: 14 residues. The germline gives CDR1 KGHDR, CDR2 SFDVKD. CDR3 sequence: CATSSRNSNQPQHF. CDR3 sequence (DNA): TGTGCCACCAGTTCCAGAAATAGCAATCAGCCCCAGCATTTT.

The chain recombines TRBV2 with TRBJ2-1; D is unresolved. Deletions cut 5 bases from V and 9 bases from J, with 8 bases between. The CDR3 sequence is 11 residues long. Germline loops: CDR1 SNHLY, CDR2 FYNNEI. The CDR3 loop reads CASSRVPEQFF. The CDR3 coding sequence is TGTGCCAGCAGTCGGGTCCCTGAGCAGTTCTTC.

The chain links TRBV15 to TRBJ2-1, with D possibly being TRBD2 (6 bases). CDR1 and CDR2 (germline): LNHNV, YYDKDF (reference sequence). V shed 1 base and J shed 0 bases, with 16 bases lying between them. The CDR3 loop spans 18 amino acids. CDR3 nucleotides: TGTGCCACCAGCAGAGTTATCTTGGGGGGTAGCTCCTACAATGAGCAGTTCTTC. Its translation: CATSRVILGGSSYNEQFF.

This chain uses TRBV5-1 with TRBJ2-2; a weak D match, TRBD2 (7 bases). CDR1 and CDR2 from the germline V gene are SGHRS and YFSETQ. This CDR3 has 15 residues. The ends were cut back, 7 bases at V and 2 bases at J, with 15 bases in the middle. CDR3 sequence (DNA): TGCGCCAGCCGACAAGCGGGACATAACACCGGGGAGCTGTTTTTT. Encoded protein: CASRQAGHNTGELFF.

The rearrangement joins TRBV15 to TRBJ2-3, with TRBD2 identical over 11 bases. Germline loops: CDR1 LNHNV, CDR2 YYDKDF (reference sequence). The CDR3 runs 22 residues. V was clipped by 3 bases and J by 4 bases; unmatched bases: 24. As DNA, the CDR3 is TGTGCCACCAGCAGCCCACCAGGGGCGCTAGCGGGAGGCCGTAAGGGTGCAGATACGCAGTATTTT. Its protein is CATSSPPGALAGGRKGADTQYF. The whole variable domain, filled in from reference TRBV15 and TRBJ2-3, reads DAMVIQNPRYQVTQFGKPVTLSCSQTLNHNVMYWYQQKSSQAPKLLFHYYDKDFNNEADTPDNFQSRRPNTSFCFLDIRSPGLGDTAMYLCATSSPPGALAGGRKGADTQYFGPGTRLTVL.

The chain couples TRBV11-2 to TRBJ1-1, with D tentatively TRBD1 (6 bases). Trimming removed 3 bases at V and 6 bases at J, with 17 bases between. The CDR3 loop spans 15 amino acids. Germline-derived CDR1 and CDR2 are SGHAT and FQNNGV. The CDR3 DNA is TGTGCCAGCAGCTTTTCGACAGGTTGGGGACCTGAAGCTTTCTTT. Translating it yields CASSFSTGWGPEAFF.

Turning to this clone: The identical CDR3 is also encoded by other nucleotide sequences in the sample. The J gene is TRBJ1-4, the V gene TRBV5-1; D unresolved. The V gene's germline CDR1 is SGHRS and CDR2 YFSETQ. CDR3 size: 14 residues. Trimming removed 4 bases from V and 0 bases from J, with 7 bases in between. The CDR3 DNA is TGCGCCAGCAGCCCCGGTGCAACTAATGAAAAACTGTTTTTT. Its protein product is CASSPGATNEKLFF.

The chain links TRBV14 to TRBJ2-1; tentative D call: TRBD2 (7 bases). V lost 1 base, J lost 9 bases, and 13 bases lay in between. The CDR3 loop spans 14 amino acids. CDR1 and CDR2 (germline): SGHDN, FVKESK. The CDR3 region has the DNA TGTGCCAGCAGCCAAGTCGGGGGGCCCGGTGAGCAGTTCTTC. Its translation: CASSQVGGPGEQFF.

V gene TRBV5-1 combines with J gene TRBJ2-3; a possible D gene is TRBD1 (6 bases). V was shortened by 1 base and J by 1 base, with 13 bases between the two germline ends. Germline CDR1 is SGHRS and CDR2 is YFSETQ. The length of the CDR3 is 16 residues. This CDR3 is CASSLQGTFGTDTQYF. DNA for the CDR3: TGCGCCAGCAGCTTGCAGGGGACGTTTGGCACAGATACGCAGTATTTT. The variable domain in full, completed from reference TRBV5-1 and TRBJ2-3, reads KAGVTQTPRYLIKTRGQQVTLSCSPISGHRSVSWYQQTPGQGLQFLFEYFSETQRNKGNFPGRFSGRQFSNSRSEMNVSTLELGDSALYLCASSLQGTFGTDTQYFGPGTRLTVL.

V gene TRBV12-3 or TRBV12-4 combines with J gene TRBJ2-5, with D possibly TRBD1 on 5 matching bases. CDR3 length equals 13 residues. The V and J ends lost 4 bases and 2 bases respectively, with 8 bases between them. The CDR3, as DNA: TGTGCCAGCAGTTCACAGGTTCAAGAGACCCAGTACTTC. This encodes CASSSQVQETQYF.

V is TRBV28 and J is TRBJ1-1; D is undetermined. The CDR3 has 16 amino acids. Germline V gene sequence: CDR1 MDHEN, CDR2 SYDVKM. Trimming removed 2 bases from V and 1 base from J, with 14 bases in between. The chain's CDR3 is CASSLVSRLRNTEAFF. DNA of the CDR3: TGTGCCAGCAGTTTAGTTTCCCGTCTTAGGAACACTGAAGCTTTCTTT.

The gene calls are TRBV5-1 and TRBJ2-2; tentatively, D is TRBD1 (5 bases). Germline CDR1 reads SGHRS; CDR2 reads YFSETQ. V gave up 4 bases and J gave up 0 bases, with 10 bases separating them. The CDR3 contains 15 residues. CDR3 in amino acids: CASSLGLTNTGELFF. CDR3 coding DNA: TGCGCCAGCAGCCTGGGGCTGACGAACACCGGGGAGCTGTTTTTT.

The rearrangement joins TRBV6-2 or TRBV6-3 to TRBJ1-3; a weak D match, TRBD1 (5 bases). This CDR3 is built from 19 residues. V was clipped by 2 bases and J by 0 bases, with 20 bases between them. Per the germline V gene, CDR1 is MNHEY and CDR2 is SVGEGT. The CDR3 bases are TGTGCCAGCAGTTACGGGGCGAAGTTCAGGATTAACTCTGGAAACACCATATATTTT. Amino acid sequence: CASSYGAKFRINSGNTIYF.

CDR3 nucleotide sequence: TGTGCCAGCAGCCTGTCCGGGACAGGAAGCTCCTATAATTCACCCCTCCACTTT. Amino acid sequence: CASSLSGTGSSYNSPLHF. The rearrangement links TRBV7-2 to TRBJ1-6; 8 bases map to TRBD1. This CDR3 is 18 amino acids long. V shed 5 bases and J 0 bases; nucleotides not matched to a gene: 9. Germline V lookup: CDR1 SGHTA, CDR2 FQGNSA. The full variable domain, rest sourced from reference TRBV7-2 and TRBJ1-6, is GAGVSQSPSNKVTEKGKDVELRCDPISGHTALYWYRQSLGQGLEFLIYFQGNSAPDKSGLPSDRFSAERTGGSVSTLTIQRTQQEDSAVYLCASSLSGTGSSYNSPLHFGNGTRLTVT.

The chain joins TRBV20-1 to TRBJ2-3, with a possible D match to TRBD2 (6 bases). Germline CDR1 reads DFQATT; CDR2 reads SNEGSKA (reference sequence). The CDR3 loop spans 15 amino acids. The V and J ends lost 3 bases and 3 bases respectively, with 16 bases between them. The CDR3 coding sequence is TGCAGTGCTAGTCGTTTCCGGGGAGGAACAGATACGCAGTATTTT. Encoded protein: CSASRFRGGTDTQYF.

The chain links TRBV10-3 to TRBJ2-7, with a weak D call TRBD2 (6 bases). There are 16 residues in the CDR3. Trimming took off 6 bases at V and 6 bases at J, with 24 bases between the two ends. Germline-derived CDR1 and CDR2 are ENHRY and SYGVKD. The CDR3 here is CAIREGPGGARSEQYF. The CDR3 coding sequence is TGTGCCATCAGGGAGGGACCGGGCGGGGCTAGAAGCGAGCAGTACTTC.